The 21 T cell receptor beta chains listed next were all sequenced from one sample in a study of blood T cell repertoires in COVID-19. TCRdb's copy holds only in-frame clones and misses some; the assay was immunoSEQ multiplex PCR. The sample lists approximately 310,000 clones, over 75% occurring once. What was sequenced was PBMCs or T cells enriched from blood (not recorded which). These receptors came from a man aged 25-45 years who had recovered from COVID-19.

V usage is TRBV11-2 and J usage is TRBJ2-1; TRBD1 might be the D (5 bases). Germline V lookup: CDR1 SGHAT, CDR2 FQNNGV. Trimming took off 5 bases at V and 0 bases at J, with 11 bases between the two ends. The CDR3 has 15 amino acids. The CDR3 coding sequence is TGTGCCAGCAGCCCTTGGGGCAGCTCCTACAATGAGCAGTTCTTC. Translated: CASSPWGSSYNEQFF.

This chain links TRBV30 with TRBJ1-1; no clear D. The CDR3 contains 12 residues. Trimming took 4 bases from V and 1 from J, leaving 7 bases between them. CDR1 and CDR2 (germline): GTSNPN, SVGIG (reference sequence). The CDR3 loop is CAWTVRNTEAFF. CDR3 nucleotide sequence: TGTGCCTGGACCGTCAGGAACACTGAAGCTTTCTTT. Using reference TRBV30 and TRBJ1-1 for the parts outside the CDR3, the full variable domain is SQTIHQWPATLVQPVGSPLSLECTVEGTSNPNLYWYRQAAGRGLQLLFYSVGIGQISSEVPQNLSASRPQDRQFILSSKKLLLSDSGFYLCAWTVRNTEAFFGQGTRLTVV.

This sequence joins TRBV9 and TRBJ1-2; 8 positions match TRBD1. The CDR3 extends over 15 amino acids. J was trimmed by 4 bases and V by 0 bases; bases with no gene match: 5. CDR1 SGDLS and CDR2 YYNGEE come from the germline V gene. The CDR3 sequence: CASSVGAGGGYGYTF. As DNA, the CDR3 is TGTGCCAGCAGCGTAGGTGCAGGGGGCGGCTATGGCTACACCTTC.

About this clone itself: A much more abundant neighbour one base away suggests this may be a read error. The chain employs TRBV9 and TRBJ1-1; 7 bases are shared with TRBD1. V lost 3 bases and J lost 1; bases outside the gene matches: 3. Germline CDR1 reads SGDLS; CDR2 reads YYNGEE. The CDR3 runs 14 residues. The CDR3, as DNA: TGTGCCAGCAGCGCCGGGACAGCGAACACTGAAGCTTTCTTT. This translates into CASSAGTANTEAFF.

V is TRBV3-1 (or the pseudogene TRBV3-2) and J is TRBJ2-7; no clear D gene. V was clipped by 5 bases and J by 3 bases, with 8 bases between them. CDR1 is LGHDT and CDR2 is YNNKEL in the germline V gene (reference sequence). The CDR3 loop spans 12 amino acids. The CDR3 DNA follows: TGTGCCAGCAGCTACAACTACTACGAGCAGTACTTC. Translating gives CASSYNYYEQYF.

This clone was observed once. The CDR3 loop is CAISESPGVAFF. CDR3 DNA sequence: TGTGCCATCAGTGAGTCCCCCGGTGTGGCTTTCTTT. This chain connects TRBV10-3 to TRBJ1-1, with D unresolved. Germline V gene data show CDR1 as ENHRY and CDR2 as SYGVKD. The CDR3 is made up of 12 amino acids. The germline V and J ends were trimmed by 0 bases and 11 bases, with 10 bases remaining between them.

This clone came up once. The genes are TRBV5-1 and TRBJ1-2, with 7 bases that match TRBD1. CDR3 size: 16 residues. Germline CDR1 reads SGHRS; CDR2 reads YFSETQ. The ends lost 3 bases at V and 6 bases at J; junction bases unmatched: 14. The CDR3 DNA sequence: TGCGCCAGCAGCTCCTCACCCGCCGGGACAGATAATGGCTACACCTTC. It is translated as CASSSSPAGTDNGYTF.

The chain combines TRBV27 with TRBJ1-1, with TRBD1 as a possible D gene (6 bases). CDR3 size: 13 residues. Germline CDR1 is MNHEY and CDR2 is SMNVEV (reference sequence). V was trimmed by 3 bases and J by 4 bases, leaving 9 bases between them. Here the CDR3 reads CASSFGQSTEAFF. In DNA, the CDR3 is TGTGCCAGCAGTTTTGGACAGAGCACTGAAGCTTTCTTT.

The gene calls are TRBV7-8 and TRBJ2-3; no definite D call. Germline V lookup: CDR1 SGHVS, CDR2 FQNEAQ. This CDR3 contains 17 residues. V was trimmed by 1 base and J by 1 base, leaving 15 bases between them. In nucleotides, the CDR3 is TGTGCCAGCAGCTTAGACCCCTTTCGATTAGGCACAGATACGCAGTATTTT. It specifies CASSLDPFRLGTDTQYF.

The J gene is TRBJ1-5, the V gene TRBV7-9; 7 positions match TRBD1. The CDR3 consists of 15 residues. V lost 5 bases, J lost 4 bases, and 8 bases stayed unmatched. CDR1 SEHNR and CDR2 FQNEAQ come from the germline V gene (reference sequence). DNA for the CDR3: TGTGCCAGCAGCCAGGATCGACAGGGAAATCAGCCCCAGCATTTT. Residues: CASSQDRQGNQPQHF.

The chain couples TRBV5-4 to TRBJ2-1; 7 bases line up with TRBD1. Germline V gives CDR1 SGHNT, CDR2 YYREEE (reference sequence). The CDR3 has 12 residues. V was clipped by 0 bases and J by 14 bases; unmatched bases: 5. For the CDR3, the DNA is TGTGCCAGCAGCTTGGAAAGGGACAGAGAGTTCTTC. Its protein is CASSLERDREFF.

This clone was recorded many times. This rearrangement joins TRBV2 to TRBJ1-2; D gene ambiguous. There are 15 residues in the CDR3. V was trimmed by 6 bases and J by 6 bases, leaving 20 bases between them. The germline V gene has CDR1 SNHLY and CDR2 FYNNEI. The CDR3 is CASRGPSEGWDGYTF. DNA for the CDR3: TGTGCCAGCAGAGGACCCTCTGAGGGATGGGATGGCTACACCTTC.

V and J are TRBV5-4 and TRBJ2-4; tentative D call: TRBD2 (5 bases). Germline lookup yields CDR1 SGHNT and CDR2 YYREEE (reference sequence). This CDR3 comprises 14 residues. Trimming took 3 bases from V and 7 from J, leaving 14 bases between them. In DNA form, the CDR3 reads TGTGCCAGCAGCTACGGGGTTGGGGAGAACATTCAGTACTTC. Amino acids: CASSYGVGENIQYF.

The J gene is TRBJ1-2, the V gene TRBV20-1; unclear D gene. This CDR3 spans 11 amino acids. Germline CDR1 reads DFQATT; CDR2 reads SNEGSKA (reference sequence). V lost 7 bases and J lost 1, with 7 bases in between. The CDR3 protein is CSGLFNYGYTF. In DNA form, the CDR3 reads TGCAGTGGTCTTTTTAACTATGGCTACACCTTC.

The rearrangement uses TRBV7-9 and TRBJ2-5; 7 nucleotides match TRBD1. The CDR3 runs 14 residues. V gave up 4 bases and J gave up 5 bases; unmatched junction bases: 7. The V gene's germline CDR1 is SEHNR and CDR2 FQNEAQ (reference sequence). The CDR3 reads CASSSRQGLETQYF. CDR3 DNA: TGTGCCAGCAGCTCAAGACAGGGCCTGGAGACCCAGTACTTC.

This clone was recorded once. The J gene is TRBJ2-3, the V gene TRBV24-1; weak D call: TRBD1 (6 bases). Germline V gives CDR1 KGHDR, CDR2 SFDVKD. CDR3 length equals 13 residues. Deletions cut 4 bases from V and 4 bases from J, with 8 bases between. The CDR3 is CATSDTGSDTQYF. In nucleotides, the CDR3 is TGTGCCACCAGTGACACAGGGTCAGATACGCAGTATTTT.

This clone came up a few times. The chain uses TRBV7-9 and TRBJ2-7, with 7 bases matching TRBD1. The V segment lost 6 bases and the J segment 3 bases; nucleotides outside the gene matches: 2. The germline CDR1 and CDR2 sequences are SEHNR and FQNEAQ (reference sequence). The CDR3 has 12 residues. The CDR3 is CASSRQGYEQYF. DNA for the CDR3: TGTGCCAGCAGTCGACAGGGCTACGAGCAGTACTTC.

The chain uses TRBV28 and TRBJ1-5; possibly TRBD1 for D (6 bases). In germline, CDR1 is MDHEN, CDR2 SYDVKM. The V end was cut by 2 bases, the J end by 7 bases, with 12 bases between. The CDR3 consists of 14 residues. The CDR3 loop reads CASSLGQGRQPQHF. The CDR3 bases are TGTGCCAGCAGTTTAGGCCAGGGGCGGCAGCCCCAGCATTTT.

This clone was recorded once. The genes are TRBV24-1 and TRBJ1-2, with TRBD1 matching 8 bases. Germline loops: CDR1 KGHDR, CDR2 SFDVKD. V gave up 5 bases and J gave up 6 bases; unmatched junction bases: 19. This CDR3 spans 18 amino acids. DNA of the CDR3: TGTGCCACCAGTGGGTCCCCTGAAGGACAGGGTGAGGAGAATGGCTACACCTTC. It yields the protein CATSGSPEGQGEENGYTF.

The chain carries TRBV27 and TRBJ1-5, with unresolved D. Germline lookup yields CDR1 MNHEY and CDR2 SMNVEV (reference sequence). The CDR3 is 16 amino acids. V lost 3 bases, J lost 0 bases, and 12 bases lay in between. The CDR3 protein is CASSFGRGDSNQPQHF. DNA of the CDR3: TGTGCCAGCAGTTTCGGACGGGGAGATAGCAATCAGCCCCAGCATTTT.

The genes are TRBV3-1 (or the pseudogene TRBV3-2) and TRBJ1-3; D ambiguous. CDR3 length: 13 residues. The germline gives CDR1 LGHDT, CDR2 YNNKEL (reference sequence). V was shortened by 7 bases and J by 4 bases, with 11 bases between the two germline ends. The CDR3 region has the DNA TGTGCCAGCACCACCACCGGGGGAAACACCATATATTTT. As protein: CASTTTGGNTIYF.